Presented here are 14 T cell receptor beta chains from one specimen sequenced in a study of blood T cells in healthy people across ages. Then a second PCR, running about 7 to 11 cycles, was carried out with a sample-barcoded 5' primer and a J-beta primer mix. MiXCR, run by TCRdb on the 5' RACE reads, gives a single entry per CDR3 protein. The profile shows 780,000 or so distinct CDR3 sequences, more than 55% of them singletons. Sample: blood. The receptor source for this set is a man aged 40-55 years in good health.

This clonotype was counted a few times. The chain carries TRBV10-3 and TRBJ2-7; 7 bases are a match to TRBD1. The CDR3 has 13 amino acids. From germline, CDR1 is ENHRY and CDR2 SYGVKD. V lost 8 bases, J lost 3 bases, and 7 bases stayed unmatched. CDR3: CAIWSQGLYEQYF. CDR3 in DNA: TGTGCCATCTGGTCACAGGGGCTCTACGAGCAGTACTTC.

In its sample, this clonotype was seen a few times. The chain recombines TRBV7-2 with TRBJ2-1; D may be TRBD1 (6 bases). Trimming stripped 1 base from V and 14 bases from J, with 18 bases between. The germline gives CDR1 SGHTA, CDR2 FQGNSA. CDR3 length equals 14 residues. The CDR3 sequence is CASSLGPAVKGEFF. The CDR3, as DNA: TGTGCCAGCAGCTTAGGCCCAGCGGTGAAGGGGGAGTTCTTC. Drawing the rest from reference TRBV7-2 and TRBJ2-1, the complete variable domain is GAGVSQSPSNKVTEKGKDVELRCDPISGHTALYWYRQSLGQGLEFLIYFQGNSAPDKSGLPSDRFSAERTGGSVSTLTIQRTQQEDSAVYLCASSLGPAVKGEFFGPGTRLTVL.

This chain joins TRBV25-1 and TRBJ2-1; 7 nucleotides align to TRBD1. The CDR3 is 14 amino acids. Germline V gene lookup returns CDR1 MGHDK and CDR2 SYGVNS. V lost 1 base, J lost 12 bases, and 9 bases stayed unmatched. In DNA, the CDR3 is TGTGCCAGCAGTGAATCCGGGACAGTACGTAGGCAGTTCTTC. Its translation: CASSESGTVRRQFF.

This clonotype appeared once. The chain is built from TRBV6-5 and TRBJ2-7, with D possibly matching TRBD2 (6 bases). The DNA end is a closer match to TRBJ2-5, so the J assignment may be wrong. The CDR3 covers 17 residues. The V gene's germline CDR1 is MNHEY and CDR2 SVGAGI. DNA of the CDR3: TGTGCCAGCAGTTTTCGGCGGCGCCCGGGGGTCGGGGAGACCCAGTACTTC. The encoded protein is CASSFRRRPGVGETQYF.

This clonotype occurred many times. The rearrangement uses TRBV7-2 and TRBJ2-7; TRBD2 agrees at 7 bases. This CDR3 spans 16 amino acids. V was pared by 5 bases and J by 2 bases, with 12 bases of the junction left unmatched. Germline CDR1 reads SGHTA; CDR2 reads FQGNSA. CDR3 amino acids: CASSHGGSVGAYEQYF. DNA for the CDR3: TGTGCCAGCAGCCACGGCGGGAGCGTAGGTGCCTACGAGCAGTACTTC.

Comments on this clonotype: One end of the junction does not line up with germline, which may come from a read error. The CDR3 DNA sequence: TGCGCCAGCAGCCTAGGAGTCGCCGAGACCCAGTACTTC. This translates into CASSLGVAETQYF. The chain joins TRBV7-3 to TRBJ2-5; D uncertain. Germline lookup yields CDR1 SGHTA and CDR2 FQGTGA. The CDR3 contains 13 residues.

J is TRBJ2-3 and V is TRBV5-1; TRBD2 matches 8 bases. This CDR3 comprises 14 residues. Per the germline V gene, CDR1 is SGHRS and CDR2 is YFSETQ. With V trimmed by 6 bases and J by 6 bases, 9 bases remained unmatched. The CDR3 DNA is TGCGCCAGCATCCCAAACCTAGCGGGCGATACGCAGTATTTT. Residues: CASIPNLAGDTQYF. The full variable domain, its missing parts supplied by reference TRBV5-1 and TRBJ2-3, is KAGVTQTPRYLIKTRGQQVTLSCSPISGHRSVSWYQQTPGQGLQFLFEYFSETQRNKGNFPGRFSGRQFSNSRSEMNVSTLELGDSALYLCASIPNLAGDTQYFGPGTRLTVL.

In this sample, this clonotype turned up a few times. CDR3 nucleotide sequence: TGTGCCAGCGGGTGGGTGGCGCAGTTCTTC. Translated: CASGWVAQFF. The V call is TRBV28, the J call TRBJ2-1; D not resolved. Trimming removed 8 bases at V and 12 bases at J, with 11 bases between. Per the germline V gene, CDR1 is MDHEN and CDR2 is SYDVKM. The CDR3 covers 10 residues.

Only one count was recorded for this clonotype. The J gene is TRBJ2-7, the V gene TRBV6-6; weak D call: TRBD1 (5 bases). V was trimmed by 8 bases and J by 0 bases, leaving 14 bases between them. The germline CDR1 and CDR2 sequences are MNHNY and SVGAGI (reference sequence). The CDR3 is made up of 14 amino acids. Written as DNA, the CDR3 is TGTGCCAGCGGGATGGGGCTAAGCTCCTACGAGCAGTACTTC. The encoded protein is CASGMGLSSYEQYF.

The CDR3: CSVGEQTGAQYF. CDR3 nucleotides: TGCAGCGTCGGAGAACAAACAGGGGCCCAGTACTTC. The chain is built from TRBV29-1 and TRBJ2-5; 7 bases are a match to TRBD1. V lost 6 bases and J lost 9; bases outside the gene matches: 10. CDR3 length: 12 amino acids. CDR1 is SQVTM and CDR2 is ANQGSEA in the germline V gene.

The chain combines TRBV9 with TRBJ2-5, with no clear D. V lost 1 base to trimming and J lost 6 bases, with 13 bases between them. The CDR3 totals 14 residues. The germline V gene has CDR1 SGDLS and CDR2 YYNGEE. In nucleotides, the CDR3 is TGTGCCAGCAGCGTATCCTACGACGGAAAGACCCAGTACTTC. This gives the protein CASSVSYDGKTQYF.

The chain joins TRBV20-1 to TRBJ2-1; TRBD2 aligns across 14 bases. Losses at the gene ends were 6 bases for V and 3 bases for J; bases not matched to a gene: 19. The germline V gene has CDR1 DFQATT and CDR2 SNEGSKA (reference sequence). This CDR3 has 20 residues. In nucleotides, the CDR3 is TGCAGTGCAAGGAAAGATGGGGGACTAGCGGGAGAGCGGCGCTACAATGAGCAGTTCTTC. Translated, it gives CSARKDGGLAGERRYNEQFF.

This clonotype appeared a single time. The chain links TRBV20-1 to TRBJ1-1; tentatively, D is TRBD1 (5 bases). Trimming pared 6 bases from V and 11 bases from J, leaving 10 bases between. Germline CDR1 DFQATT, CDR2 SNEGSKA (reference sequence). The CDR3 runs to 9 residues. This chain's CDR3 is CSAKGSAFF. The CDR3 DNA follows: TGCAGTGCAAAGGGGAGCGCTTTCTTT.

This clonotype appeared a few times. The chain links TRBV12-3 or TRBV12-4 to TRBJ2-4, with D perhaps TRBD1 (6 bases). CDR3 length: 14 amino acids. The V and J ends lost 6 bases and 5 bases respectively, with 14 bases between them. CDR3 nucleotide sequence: TGTGCCAGCAGCAGAACAGGGCTGCAAAACATTCAGTACTTC. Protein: CASSRTGLQNIQYF.